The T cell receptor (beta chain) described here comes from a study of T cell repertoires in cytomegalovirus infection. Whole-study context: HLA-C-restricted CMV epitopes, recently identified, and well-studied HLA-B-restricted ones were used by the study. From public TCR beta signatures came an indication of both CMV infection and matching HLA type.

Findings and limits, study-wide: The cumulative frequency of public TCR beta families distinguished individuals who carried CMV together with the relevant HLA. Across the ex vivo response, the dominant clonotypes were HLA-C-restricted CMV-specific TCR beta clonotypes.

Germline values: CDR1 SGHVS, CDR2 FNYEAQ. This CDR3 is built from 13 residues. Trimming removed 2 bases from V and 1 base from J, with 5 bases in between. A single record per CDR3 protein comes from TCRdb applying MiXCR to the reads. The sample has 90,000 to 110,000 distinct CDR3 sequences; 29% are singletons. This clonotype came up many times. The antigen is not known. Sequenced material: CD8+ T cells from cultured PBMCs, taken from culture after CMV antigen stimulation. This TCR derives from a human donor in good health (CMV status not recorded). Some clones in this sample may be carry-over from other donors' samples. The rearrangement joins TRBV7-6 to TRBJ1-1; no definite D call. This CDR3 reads CASSLTANTEAFF. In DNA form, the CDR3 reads TGTGCCAGCAGCTTAACCGCGAACACTGAAGCTTTCTTT. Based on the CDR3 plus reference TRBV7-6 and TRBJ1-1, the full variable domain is GAGVSQSPRYKVTKRGQDVALRCDPISGHVSLYWYRQALGQGPEFLTYFNYEAQQDKSGLPNDRFSAERPEGSISTLTIQRTEQRDSAMYRCASSLTANTEAFFGQGTRLTVV.